Listed below are T cell receptor beta chains from one sample, sequenced in a study of blood T cell repertoires in COVID-19. Produced via immunoSEQ multiplex PCR; TCRdb's table is partial and in-frame only. There are approximately 110,000 clones in the sample; about three quarters occur only once, and about 4.1% lies in the top ten. Sequenced material: peripheral blood. The receptor set was obtained from a human donor in a cohort sampled during active or convalescent COVID-19. Both conserved end residues are trimmed from each CDR3. Clone size is shown for a subset of rows, as once, few, many or a class of expanded clone.

v_gene: TRBV7-8
j_gene: TRBJ2-5
len: 14
abundance: NA
CDR3aa: ASSLVAAGGQETQY

v_gene: TRBV7-6
j_gene: TRBJ2-2
len: 12
abundance: NA
CDR3aa: ASRRVLNGGELF

v_gene: TRBV28
j_gene: TRBJ2-3
len: 14
abundance: once
CDR3aa: ASSQTSGRAPDTQY

v_gene: TRBV4-3
j_gene: TRBJ2-2
len: 17
abundance: few
CDR3aa: ASSPRGQGAGPNTGELF

v_gene: TRBV5-1
j_gene: TRBJ2-1
len: 14
abundance: NA
CDR3aa: ASSLVLGAIGNEQF

v_gene: TRBV2
j_gene: TRBJ2-7
len: 11
abundance: few
CDR3aa: ASRATSSEEQY

v_gene: TRBV19
j_gene: TRBJ2-3
len: 6
abundance: NA
CDR3aa: ATDRGG

v_gene: TRBV7-6
j_gene: TRBJ2-6
len: 18
abundance: NA
CDR3aa: ASSSEDRANYFSGANVLT

v_gene: TRBV9
j_gene: TRBJ2-2
len: 14
abundance: few
CDR3aa: ASSEGLAGPLRELF

v_gene: TRBV12-5
j_gene: TRBJ2-3
len: 12
abundance: NA
CDR3aa: ASCLTGLTDTQY

v_gene: TRBV7-9
j_gene: TRBJ2-7
len: 12
abundance: NA
CDR3aa: ASSLVGEVGEQY

v_gene: TRBV5-6
j_gene: TRBJ2-3
len: 13
abundance: once
CDR3aa: ASSSGLAWTDTQY

v_gene: TRBV5-1
j_gene: TRBJ2-1
len: 12
abundance: NA
CDR3aa: ASSLVTEYNEQF

v_gene: TRBV10-1
j_gene: TRBJ2-7
len: 14
abundance: NA
CDR3aa: ASTEVSSQTGYEQY

v_gene: TRBV4-3
j_gene: TRBJ1-6
len: 13
abundance: once
CDR3aa: ASSQKTGSRSPLH

v_gene: TRBV2
j_gene: TRBJ2-4
len: 11
abundance: many
CDR3aa: ASRELAKNIQY

v_gene: TRBV19
j_gene: TRBJ1-1
len: 11
abundance: NA
CDR3aa: ASGTGTLWEAF

v_gene: TRBV29-1
j_gene: TRBJ1-1
len: 11
abundance: NA
CDR3aa: SVRQQGATPAF

v_gene: TRBV28
j_gene: TRBJ2-2
len: 13
abundance: NA
CDR3aa: ASGASGRWTGELF

v_gene: TRBV2
j_gene: TRBJ2-7
len: 12
abundance: NA
CDR3aa: ASSVGQEAYEQY

v_gene: TRBV9
j_gene: TRBJ2-2
len: 13
abundance: few
CDR3aa: ASSPSGYHTGELF

v_gene: TRBV29-1
j_gene: TRBJ1-4
len: 13
abundance: NA
CDR3aa: SGSIPNFAGEKLF

v_gene: TRBV10-2
j_gene: TRBJ1-1
len: 13
abundance: NA
CDR3aa: ASSESFRGKTEAF

v_gene: TRBV6-6
j_gene: TRBJ2-7
len: 20
abundance: once
CDR3aa: ASSPGTAFLAGERRSSYEQY

v_gene: TRBV18
j_gene: TRBJ2-3
len: 13
abundance: NA
CDR3aa: ASSPASGSTDTQY

v_gene: TRBV6-5
j_gene: TRBJ2-3
len: 12
abundance: NA
CDR3aa: ASSRGLTADTQY

v_gene: TRBV5-5
j_gene: TRBJ2-6
len: 14
abundance: NA
CDR3aa: ATRFHSSSGANVLT

v_gene: TRBV5-1
j_gene: TRBJ2-5
len: 14
abundance: once
CDR3aa: ASSGPAGMSRETQY

v_gene: TRBV27
j_gene: TRBJ2-7
len: 11
abundance: NA
CDR3aa: ASKRGSKYEQY

v_gene: TRBV6-5
j_gene: TRBJ2-7
len: 13
abundance: NA
CDR3aa: ASSLTGTGFYEQY

v_gene: TRBV7-3
j_gene: TRBJ2-1
len: 9
abundance: NA
CDR3aa: ASSAGDEQF

v_gene: TRBV4-3
j_gene: TRBJ2-4
len: 12
abundance: NA
CDR3aa: ASSHAPQGFIQY

v_gene: TRBV19
j_gene: TRBJ1-1
len: 15
abundance: NA
CDR3aa: ASSRGGARGMNTEAF

v_gene: TRBV11-3
j_gene: TRBJ2-2
len: 12
abundance: NA
CDR3aa: ASSIAGRTGELF

v_gene: TRBV5-1
j_gene: TRBJ2-7
len: 12
abundance: NA
CDR3aa: ASSRTAGPYEQY

v_gene: TRBV12-2
j_gene: TRBJ2-3
len: 19
abundance: NA
CDR3aa: ASRLGRTVRSGCGGTDTQY

v_gene: TRBV7-6
j_gene: TRBJ2-2
len: 16
abundance: NA
CDR3aa: ASSFPSGRAGATGELF

v_gene: TRBV9
j_gene: TRBJ2-1
len: 13
abundance: NA
CDR3aa: ASSVSAGERKEQF

v_gene: TRBV19
j_gene: TRBJ1-5
len: 13
abundance: NA
CDR3aa: ASTTLGVGNQPQH

v_gene: TRBV28
j_gene: TRBJ1-5
len: 10
abundance: NA
CDR3aa: ASSFGNQPQH

v_gene: TRBV6-2/TRBV6-3
j_gene: TRBJ2-7
len: 12
abundance: NA
CDR3aa: ASSYALRGYEQY

v_gene: TRBV6-4
j_gene: TRBJ1-6
len: 12
abundance: NA
CDR3aa: ASSQGHGNSPLH

v_gene: TRBV18
j_gene: TRBJ1-2
len: 11
abundance: once
CDR3aa: ASSGQANYGYT

v_gene: TRBV5-6
j_gene: TRBJ2-1
len: 13
abundance: NA
CDR3aa: ASSLYSGGSYEQF

v_gene: TRBV24-1
j_gene: TRBJ2-5
len: 12
abundance: NA
CDR3aa: ATSEPTGVETQY

v_gene: TRBV6-2/TRBV6-3
j_gene: TRBJ2-7
len: 15
abundance: NA
CDR3aa: ASSYWIDRGNSYEQY

v_gene: TRBV5-1
j_gene: TRBJ2-3
len: 13
abundance: NA
CDR3aa: ASSGGPGFRDTQY

v_gene: TRBV7-8
j_gene: TRBJ2-7
len: 14
abundance: NA
CDR3aa: ASSLGRDRVSYEQY